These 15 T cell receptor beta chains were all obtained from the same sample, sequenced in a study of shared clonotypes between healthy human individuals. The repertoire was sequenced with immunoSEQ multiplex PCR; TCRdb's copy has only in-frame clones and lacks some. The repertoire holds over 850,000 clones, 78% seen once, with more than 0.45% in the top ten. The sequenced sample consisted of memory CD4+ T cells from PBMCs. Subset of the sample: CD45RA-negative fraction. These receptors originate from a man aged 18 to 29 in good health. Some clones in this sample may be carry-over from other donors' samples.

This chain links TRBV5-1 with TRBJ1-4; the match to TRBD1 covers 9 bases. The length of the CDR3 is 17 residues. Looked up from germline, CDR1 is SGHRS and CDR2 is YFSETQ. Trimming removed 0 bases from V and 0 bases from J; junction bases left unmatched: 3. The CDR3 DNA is TGCGCCAGCAGCTTGGGGGGACAGGGCACAACTAATGAAAAACTGTTTTTT. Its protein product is CASSLGGQGTTNEKLFF.

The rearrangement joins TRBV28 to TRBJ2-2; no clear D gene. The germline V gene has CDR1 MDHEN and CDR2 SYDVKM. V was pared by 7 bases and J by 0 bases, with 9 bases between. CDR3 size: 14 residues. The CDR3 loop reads CASKLRANTGELFF. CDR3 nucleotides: TGTGCCAGCAAGCTGCGAGCGAACACCGGGGAGCTGTTTTTT.

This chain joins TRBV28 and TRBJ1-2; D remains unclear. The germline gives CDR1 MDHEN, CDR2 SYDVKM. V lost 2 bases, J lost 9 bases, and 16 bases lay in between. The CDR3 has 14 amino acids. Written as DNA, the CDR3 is TGTGCCAGCAGTTTACCCCTCTCCCCCGGACGCTACACCTTC. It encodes CASSLPLSPGRYTF.

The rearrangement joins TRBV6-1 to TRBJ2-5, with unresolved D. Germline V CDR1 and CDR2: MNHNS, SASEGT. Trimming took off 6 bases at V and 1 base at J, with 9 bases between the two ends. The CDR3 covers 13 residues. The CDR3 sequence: CASRWIPQETQYF. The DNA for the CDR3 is TGTGCCAGCAGGTGGATCCCCCAAGAGACCCAGTACTTC.

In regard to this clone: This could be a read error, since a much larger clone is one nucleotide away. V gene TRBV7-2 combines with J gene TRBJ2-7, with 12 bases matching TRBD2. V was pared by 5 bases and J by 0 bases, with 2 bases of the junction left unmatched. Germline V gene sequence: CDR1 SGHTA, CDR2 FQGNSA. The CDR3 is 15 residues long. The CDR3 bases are TGTGCCAGCAGCGAGACTAGCGGGAGCTCCTACGAGCAGTACTTC. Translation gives CASSETSGSSYEQYF.

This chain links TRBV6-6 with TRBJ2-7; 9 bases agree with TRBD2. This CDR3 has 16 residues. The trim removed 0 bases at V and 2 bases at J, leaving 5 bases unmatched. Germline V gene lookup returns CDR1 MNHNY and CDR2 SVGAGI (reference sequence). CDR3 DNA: TGTGCCAGCAGTTACTCGGGGGGCGGGAGGGCCTACGAGCAGTACTTC. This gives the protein CASSYSGGGRAYEQYF.

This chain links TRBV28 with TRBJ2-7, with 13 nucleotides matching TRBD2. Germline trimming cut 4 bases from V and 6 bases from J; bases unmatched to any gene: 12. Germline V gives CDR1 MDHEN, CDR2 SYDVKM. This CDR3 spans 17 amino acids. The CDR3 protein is CASSSPTSGRDYAEQYF. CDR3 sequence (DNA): TGTGCCAGCAGTTCGCCAACTAGCGGGAGGGACTACGCCGAGCAGTACTTC.

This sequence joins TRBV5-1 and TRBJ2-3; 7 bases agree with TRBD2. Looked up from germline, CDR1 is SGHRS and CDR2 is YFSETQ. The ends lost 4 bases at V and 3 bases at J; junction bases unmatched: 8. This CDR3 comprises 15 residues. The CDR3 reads CASSPPTGGTDTQYF. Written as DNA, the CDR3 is TGCGCCAGCAGCCCCCCCACGGGAGGAACAGATACGCAGTATTTT.

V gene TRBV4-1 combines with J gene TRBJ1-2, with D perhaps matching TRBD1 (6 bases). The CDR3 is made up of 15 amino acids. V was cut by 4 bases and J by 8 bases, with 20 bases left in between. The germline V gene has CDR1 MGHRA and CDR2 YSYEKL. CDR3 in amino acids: CASSLPDRPLRGYTF. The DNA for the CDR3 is TGCGCCAGCAGCCTGCCCGACAGGCCCCTTCGGGGCTACACCTTC.

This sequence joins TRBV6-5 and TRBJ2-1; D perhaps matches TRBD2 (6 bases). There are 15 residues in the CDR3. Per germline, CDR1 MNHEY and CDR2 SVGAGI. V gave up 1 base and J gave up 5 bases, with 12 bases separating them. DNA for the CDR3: TGTGCCAGCAGTTACTGGCTAGCGCCTCACAATGAGCAGTTCTTC. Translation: CASSYWLAPHNEQFF.

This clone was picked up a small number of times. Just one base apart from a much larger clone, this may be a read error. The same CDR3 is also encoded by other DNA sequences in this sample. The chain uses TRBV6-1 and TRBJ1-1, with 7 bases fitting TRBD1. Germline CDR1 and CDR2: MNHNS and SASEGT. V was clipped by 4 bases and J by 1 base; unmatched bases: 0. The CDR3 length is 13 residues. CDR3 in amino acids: CASSGQGNTEAFF. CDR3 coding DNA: TGTGCCAGCAGTGGACAGGGGAACACTGAAGCTTTCTTT.

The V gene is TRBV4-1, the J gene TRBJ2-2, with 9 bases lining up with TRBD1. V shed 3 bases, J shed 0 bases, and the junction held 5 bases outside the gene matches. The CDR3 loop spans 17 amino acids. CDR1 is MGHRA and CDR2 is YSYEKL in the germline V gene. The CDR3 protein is CASSQRTGDTNTGELFF. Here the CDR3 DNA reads TGCGCCAGCAGCCAGAGGACAGGGGATACGAACACCGGGGAGCTGTTTTTT.

CDR3 bases: TGTGCCAGCAGCGTAGCGTTCTCTTCCTCTGGAAACACCATATATTTT. Amino acids: CASSVAFSSSGNTIYF. The V gene is TRBV9, the J gene TRBJ1-3, with D unresolved. Deletions cut 0 bases from V and 0 bases from J, with 10 bases between. There are 16 residues in the CDR3. Looked up from germline, CDR1 is SGDLS and CDR2 is YYNGEE.

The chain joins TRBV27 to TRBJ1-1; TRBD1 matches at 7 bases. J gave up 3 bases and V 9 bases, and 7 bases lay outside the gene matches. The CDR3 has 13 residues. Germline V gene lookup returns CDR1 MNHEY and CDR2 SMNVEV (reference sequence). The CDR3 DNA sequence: TGTGCCAGTTGGACAGGTAGACACACTGAAGCTTTCTTT. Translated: CASWTGRHTEAFF.

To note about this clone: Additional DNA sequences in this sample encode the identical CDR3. CDR3 DNA sequence: TGCGCCAGCAGAATCCAGGGTGCAACTAATGAAAAACTGTTTTTT. As protein: CASRIQGATNEKLFF. V gene TRBV5-1 combines with J gene TRBJ1-4; the D gene is possibly TRBD1 (5 bases). CDR3 length: 15 amino acids. V was pared by 5 bases and J by 0 bases, with 11 bases between. Looked up from germline, CDR1 is SGHRS and CDR2 is YFSETQ.